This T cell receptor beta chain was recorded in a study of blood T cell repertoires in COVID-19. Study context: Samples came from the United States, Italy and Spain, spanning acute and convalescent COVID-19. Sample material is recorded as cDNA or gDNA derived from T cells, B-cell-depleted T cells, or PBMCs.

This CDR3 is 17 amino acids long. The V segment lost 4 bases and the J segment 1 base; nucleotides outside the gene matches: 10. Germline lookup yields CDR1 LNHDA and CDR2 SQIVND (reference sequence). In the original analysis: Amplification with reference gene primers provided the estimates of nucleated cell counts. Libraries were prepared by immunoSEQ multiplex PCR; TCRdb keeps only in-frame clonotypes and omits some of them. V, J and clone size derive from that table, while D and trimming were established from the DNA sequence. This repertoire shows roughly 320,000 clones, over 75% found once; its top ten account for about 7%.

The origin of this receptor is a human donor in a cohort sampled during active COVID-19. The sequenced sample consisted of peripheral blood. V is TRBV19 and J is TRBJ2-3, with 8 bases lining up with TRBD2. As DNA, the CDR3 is TGTGCCAGTAGTAGAAAACCGGGACTAGTGGGCACAGATACGCAGTATTTT. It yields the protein CASSRKPGLVGTDTQYF.